The 12 T cell receptor beta chains in this list originate from one sample, sequenced in a study of blood T cell repertoires in COVID-19. Repertoires were generated with immunoSEQ multiplex PCR, while TCRdb's copy carries only in-frame clones and drops some. The repertoire consists of approximately 10,000 clones, with roughly 90% occurring once and the leading ten covering around 7.2%. The material sequenced was peripheral blood. The receptors come from a human donor with active COVID-19. The donor label of this sample is uncertain.

This chain links TRBV6-1 with TRBJ2-1; TRBD2 aligns across 7 bases. Germline V gives CDR1 MNHNS, CDR2 SASEGT. Unmatched junction bases numbered 0, after V lost 0 bases and J lost 4 bases. CDR3 length: 14 amino acids. In DNA, the CDR3 is TGTGCCAGCAGTGAAGCGGGAGGGTACAATGAGCAGTTCTTC. This sequence encodes CASSEAGGYNEQFF.

To note about this clone: Other DNA sequences from this sample encode an identical CDR3 as well. The chain uses TRBV2 and TRBJ2-2; no clear D. There are 13 residues in the CDR3. Germline V gene sequence: CDR1 SNHLY, CDR2 FYNNEI. Trimming left V 3 bases short and J 2 bases short, with 4 bases between. CDR3 protein: CASSDQNTGELFF. CDR3 in DNA: TGTGCCAGCAGTGATCAAAACACCGGGGAGCTGTTTTTT. The entire variable domain, with the rest obtained from reference TRBV2 and TRBJ2-2, is as follows: EPEVTQTPSHQVTQMGQEVILRCVPISNHLYFYWYRQILGQKVEFLVSFYNNEISEKSEIFDDQFSVERPDGSNFTLKIRSTKLEDSAMYFCASSDQNTGELFFGEGSRLTVL.

The chain carries TRBV28 and TRBJ2-7; no clear D. CDR1 is MDHEN, CDR2 SYDVKM, per germline. This CDR3 is 13 amino acids long. Between the trimmed V and J ends, which lost 2 bases and 0 bases, there was a span of 5 bases. Here the CDR3 reads CASSLHSSYEQYF. In DNA form, the CDR3 reads TGTGCCAGCAGTTTACACAGCTCCTACGAGCAGTACTTC.

V and J are TRBV6-4 and TRBJ1-1, with a possible D match to TRBD1 (6 bases). The V gene lost 3 bases and the J gene lost 6 bases, with 11 bases spanning the gap. In germline, CDR1 is MRHNA, CDR2 SNTAGT. This CDR3 is 13 amino acids long. The CDR3 reads CASSEGHSSEAFF. DNA of the CDR3: TGTGCCAGCAGTGAGGGACACTCTTCTGAAGCTTTCTTT.

The chain couples TRBV6-5 to TRBJ1-5, with D perhaps matching TRBD1 (6 bases). Germline-derived CDR1 and CDR2 are MNHEY and SVGAGI. Trimming took off 7 bases at V and 4 bases at J, with 14 bases between the two ends. The CDR3 has 14 amino acids. CDR3 coding DNA: TGTGCCAGCAACCCCCGGGACAAGAATCAGCCCCAGCATTTT. This gives the protein CASNPRDKNQPQHF.

This chain links TRBV6-6 with TRBJ1-5, with D perhaps matching TRBD1 (6 bases). The CDR3 is 15 amino acids. Germline V gene data show CDR1 as MNHNY and CDR2 as SVGAGI (reference sequence). Trimming left V 6 bases short and J 0 bases short, with 12 bases between. The CDR3 is CASRLQGDSNQPQHF. The CDR3 DNA reads as TGTGCCAGCAGGCTACAGGGAGATAGCAATCAGCCCCAGCATTTT.

The chain joins TRBV30 to TRBJ1-3; D is uncertain. The V and J ends lost 2 bases and 6 bases respectively, with 8 bases between them. This CDR3 has 12 residues. The germline CDR1 and CDR2 sequences are GTSNPN and SVGIG (reference sequence). The CDR3 loop is CAWSIGENTIYF. The CDR3 DNA reads TGTGCCTGGAGTATCGGGGAAAACACCATATATTTT.

The chain combines TRBV19 with TRBJ1-2, with D perhaps matching TRBD1 (5 bases). The CDR3 covers 15 residues. With 1 base removed from V and 4 bases from J, the gap between germline ends came to 13 bases. Per germline, CDR1 LNHDA and CDR2 SQIVND (reference sequence). CDR3 coding DNA: TGTGCCAGTAGTATAGTTCGGGTCGGGGGCTATGGCTACACCTTC. Translating gives CASSIVRVGGYGYTF.

The rearrangement uses TRBV4-1 and TRBJ2-6, with D possibly being TRBD1 (6 bases). The CDR3 contains 16 residues. Germline-derived CDR1 and CDR2 are MGHRA and YSYEKL. Trimming cost V 0 bases and J 1 base, with 7 bases left between them. The CDR3 reads CASSQDGTSGANVLTF. The DNA for the CDR3 is TGCGCCAGCAGCCAAGATGGGACATCTGGGGCCAACGTCCTGACTTTC.

J is TRBJ2-1 and V is TRBV4-3; TRBD2 matches at 10 bases. This CDR3 has 20 residues. Trimming cost V 0 bases and J 3 bases; bases outside gene matches: 14. Per germline, CDR1 LGHNA and CDR2 YSLEER. The CDR3 coding sequence is TGCGCCAGCAGCCAAGATCTAGGGTCACTAGCGGGACATTTCTACAATGAGCAGTTCTTC. This codes for CASSQDLGSLAGHFYNEQFF.

The chain couples TRBV6-5 to TRBJ2-1; 8 bases align to TRBD2. V trimming: 4 bases; J trimming: 0 bases; junction bases outside the gene matches: 2. Germline CDR1 and CDR2: MNHEY and SVGAGI. This CDR3 has 15 residues. The CDR3: CASSFAGGSYNEQFF. DNA of the CDR3: TGTGCCAGCAGTTTCGCGGGGGGCTCCTACAATGAGCAGTTCTTC.

This chain links TRBV20-1 with TRBJ2-7, with D unresolved. Trimming cost V 5 bases and J 4 bases, with 9 bases left between them. This CDR3 contains 11 residues. The germline gives CDR1 DFQATT, CDR2 SNEGSKA (reference sequence). The CDR3 here is CSAPYGYEQYF. The DNA of the CDR3 is TGCAGTGCTCCCTACGGTTACGAGCAGTACTTC.